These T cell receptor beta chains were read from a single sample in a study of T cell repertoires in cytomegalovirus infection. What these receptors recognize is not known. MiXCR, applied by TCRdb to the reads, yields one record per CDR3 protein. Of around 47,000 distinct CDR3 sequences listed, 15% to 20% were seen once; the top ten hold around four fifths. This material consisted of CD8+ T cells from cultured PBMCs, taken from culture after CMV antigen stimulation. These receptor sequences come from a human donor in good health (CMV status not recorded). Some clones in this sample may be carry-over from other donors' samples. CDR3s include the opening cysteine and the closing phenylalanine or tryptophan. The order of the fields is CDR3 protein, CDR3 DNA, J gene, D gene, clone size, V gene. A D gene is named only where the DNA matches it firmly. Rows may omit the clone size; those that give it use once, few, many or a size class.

CDR3 protein: CASSQGPWGAGQPQHF
CDR3 DNA: TGCGCCAGCAGCCAAGGACCTTGGGGGGCTGGTCAGCCCCAGCATTTT
J gene: TRBJ1-5
D gene: NA
clone size: few
V gene: TRBV4-1

CDR3 protein: CAISFHISGDPYEQYF
CDR3 DNA: TGTGCCATCAGTTTCCACATTTCCGGCGACCCCTACGAGCAGTACTTC
J gene: TRBJ2-7
D gene: NA
clone size: NA
V gene: TRBV10-3

CDR3 protein: CATSRGSRGYEQYF
CDR3 DNA: TGTGCCACCAGCAGAGGAAGCAGGGGTTACGAGCAGTACTTC
J gene: TRBJ2-7
D gene: NA
clone size: NA
V gene: TRBV15

CDR3 protein: CASSDQGGRTVYEQYF
CDR3 DNA: TGTGCCAGCTCAGACCAGGGGGGGCGAACGGTCTACGAGCAGTACTTC
J gene: TRBJ2-7
D gene: NA
clone size: NA
V gene: TRBV18

CDR3 protein: CASSLLGTSGYTF
CDR3 DNA: TGTGCCAGCAGCTTACTTGGGACGTCAGGCTACACCTTC
J gene: TRBJ1-2
D gene: NA
clone size: NA
V gene: TRBV7-2

CDR3 protein: CASSLTKLNTEAFF
CDR3 DNA: TGTGCCAGCAGCTTGACCAAGTTGAACACTGAAGCTTTCTTT
J gene: TRBJ1-1
D gene: NA
clone size: few
V gene: TRBV7-2

CDR3 protein: CASLLGNSEAFF
CDR3 DNA: TGTGCCAGCCTACTCGGAAACTCTGAAGCTTTCTTT
J gene: TRBJ1-1
D gene: NA
clone size: NA
V gene: TRBV7-6

CDR3 protein: CASSVEANSNQPQHF
CDR3 DNA: TGTGCCAGCTCAGTCGAGGCTAATAGCAATCAGCCCCAGCATTTT
J gene: TRBJ1-5
D gene: NA
clone size: NA
V gene: TRBV27

CDR3 protein: CASSLAGNMNTEAFF
CDR3 DNA: TGTGCCAGCAGCTTAGCAGGGAACATGAACACTGAAGCTTTCTTT
J gene: TRBJ1-1
D gene: NA
clone size: NA
V gene: TRBV11-3

CDR3 protein: CASSPGLAGKLYNEQFF
CDR3 DNA: TGCGCCAGCAGCCCAGGACTAGCGGGGAAACTTTACAATGAGCAGTTCTTC
J gene: TRBJ2-1
D gene: TRBD2
clone size: few
V gene: TRBV4-1

CDR3 protein: CSARDSDRAYEQYF
CDR3 DNA: TGCAGTGCTAGAGATTCGGACAGGGCCTACGAGCAGTACTTC
J gene: TRBJ2-7
D gene: TRBD1
clone size: few
V gene: TRBV20-1

CDR3 protein: CASSIGGYLAKNIQYF
CDR3 DNA: TGTGCCAGTAGTATAGGCGGCTACTTAGCCAAAAACATTCAGTACTTC
J gene: TRBJ2-4
D gene: NA
clone size: NA
V gene: TRBV19

CDR3 protein: CASSAGIIEYTEAFF
CDR3 DNA: TGTGCCAGCAGTGCAGGGATTATAGAGTACACTGAAGCTTTCTTT
J gene: TRBJ1-1
D gene: NA
clone size: NA
V gene: TRBV6-2/TRBV6-3

CDR3 protein: CASSRDVNTGELFF
CDR3 DNA: TGTGCCAGCAGCAGGGACGTGAACACCGGGGAGCTGTTTTTT
J gene: TRBJ2-2
D gene: NA
clone size: many
V gene: TRBV7-9

CDR3 protein: CASSLGTGVPPGSGANVLTF
CDR3 DNA: TGTGCCAGCAGCTTAGGAACAGGGGTCCCCCCAGGCTCTGGGGCCAACGTCCTGACTTTC
J gene: TRBJ2-6
D gene: TRBD1
clone size: few
V gene: TRBV7-2

CDR3 protein: CASSFGGANTEAFF
CDR3 DNA: TGTGCCAGCAGTTTCGGGGGGGCGAACACTGAAGCTTTCTTT
J gene: TRBJ1-1
D gene: NA
clone size: few
V gene: TRBV12-3/TRBV12-4

CDR3 protein: CASSSLDSNQPQHF
CDR3 DNA: TGTGCCAGCAGTTCGCTAGATAGCAATCAGCCCCAGCATTTT
J gene: TRBJ1-5
D gene: NA
clone size: few
V gene: TRBV27

CDR3 protein: CASSESGLSSYNEQFF
CDR3 DNA: TGTGCCAGCAGCGAATCGGGACTGAGCTCCTACAATGAGCAGTTCTTC
J gene: TRBJ2-1
D gene: NA
clone size: NA
V gene: TRBV11-2

CDR3 protein: CASSLDRFYEQYF
CDR3 DNA: TGTGCCAGCAGCTTGGACAGGTTCTACGAGCAGTACTTC
J gene: TRBJ2-7
D gene: TRBD1
clone size: NA
V gene: TRBV27

CDR3 protein: CASSQDKGTPGTEAFF
CDR3 DNA: TGCGCCAGCAGCCAAGATAAAGGGACCCCAGGCACTGAAGCTTTCTTT
J gene: TRBJ1-1
D gene: NA
clone size: NA
V gene: TRBV4-1

CDR3 protein: CASSPASGGSTDTQYF
CDR3 DNA: TGTGCCAGCAGCCCGGCTAGCGGGGGGTCCACAGATACGCAGTATTTT
J gene: TRBJ2-3
D gene: TRBD2
clone size: NA
V gene: TRBV7-6

CDR3 protein: CASSSGQGADTQYF
CDR3 DNA: TGTGCCAGCAGCTCCGGACAGGGGGCAGATACGCAGTATTTT
J gene: TRBJ2-3
D gene: TRBD1
clone size: few
V gene: TRBV7-2

CDR3 protein: CASSHQDPEAFF
CDR3 DNA: TGTGCCAGCAGCCACCAGGACCCCGAAGCTTTCTTT
J gene: TRBJ1-1
D gene: NA
clone size: many
V gene: TRBV7-9

CDR3 protein: CASSEGYGYTF
CDR3 DNA: TGTGCCAGCAGTGAAGGGTATGGCTACACCTTC
J gene: TRBJ1-2
D gene: NA
clone size: few
V gene: TRBV6-4

CDR3 protein: CASSYSSGNEQFF
CDR3 DNA: TGTGCCAGCAGTTACTCCTCAGGCAATGAGCAGTTCTTC
J gene: TRBJ2-1
D gene: NA
clone size: NA
V gene: TRBV6-2/TRBV6-3

CDR3 protein: CASRSSRDTLLPYNEQFF
CDR3 DNA: TGTGCCAGCAGGAGCAGCCGGGACACCCTATTACCGTACAATGAGCAGTTCTTC
J gene: TRBJ2-1
D gene: NA
clone size: few
V gene: TRBV7-9